Listed here are 23 T cell receptor beta chains from one sample, sequenced in a study of cytotoxic CD8 clonotypes in ibrutinib-treated CLL. Using immunoSEQ multiplex PCR, the repertoire was profiled, and TCRdb retains in-frame clones only, with some absent. This table has over 250,000 clones, 60% to 80% appearing once. Sequenced material: PBMCs, taken at disease progression, from a patient treated with ibrutinib. The receptors come from a human donor with chronic lymphocytic leukemia.

V and J are TRBV7-8 and TRBJ1-5, with TRBD1 matching over 10 bases. In germline, CDR1 is SGHVS, CDR2 FQNEAQ. This CDR3 comprises 19 residues. V was pared by 0 bases and J by 10 bases, with 18 bases of the junction left unmatched. The CDR3 coding sequence is TGTGCCAGCAGCTTAGCCTGGGACAGGGGCGTGAAAGGGCTCCGTCCCCAGCATTTT. This gives the protein CASSLAWDRGVKGLRPQHF.

The gene calls are TRBV29-1 and TRBJ2-7; weak D call: TRBD1 (5 bases). Germline V gives CDR1 SQVTM, CDR2 ANQGSEA. This CDR3 comprises 14 residues. V lost 7 bases to trimming and J lost 2 bases, with 18 bases between them. The CDR3 region has the DNA TGCAGCGCCCAACAAAGGGGTAAAACCTACGAGCAGTACTTC. Its translation: CSAQQRGKTYEQYF.

This clone was seen ten or more times. The chain uses TRBV7-8 and TRBJ2-1, with TRBD1 identical over 9 bases. The CDR3 totals 14 residues. Per germline, CDR1 SGHVS and CDR2 FQNEAQ. With V trimmed by 4 bases and J by 6 bases, 4 bases remained unmatched. CDR3 sequence reads: CASSYTTGGNEQFF. DNA of the CDR3: TGTGCCAGCAGCTACACGACAGGGGGCAATGAGCAGTTCTTC.

This clone was observed once. The chain couples TRBV28 to TRBJ1-1; unclear D gene. Germline V CDR1 and CDR2: MDHEN, SYDVKM. Trimming removed 5 bases from V and 7 bases from J, with 14 bases in between. CDR3 length: 13 residues. CDR3 coding DNA: TGTGCCAGCAGTCTCAGGACCCTACATGAAGCTTTCTTT. It is translated as CASSLRTLHEAFF.

The chain employs TRBV5-1 and TRBJ1-6; D might be TRBD1 (5 bases). The CDR3 covers 19 residues. Germline CDR1 reads SGHRS; CDR2 reads YFSETQ. The V gene lost 0 bases and the J gene lost 0 bases, with 16 bases spanning the gap. The CDR3 region has the DNA TGCGCCAGCAGCTTGGATGAGTCAGGGCCTAGCTCCTATAATTCACCCCTCCACTTT. Translating gives CASSLDESGPSSYNSPLHF.

The gene calls are TRBV6-5 and TRBJ2-7; tentatively, D is TRBD1 (5 bases). Germline V lookup: CDR1 MNHEY, CDR2 SVGAGI. The CDR3 is 13 amino acids. The V gene lost 6 bases and the J gene lost 2 bases, with 11 bases spanning the gap. The CDR3 loop is CASRVRDTYEQYF. In DNA, the CDR3 is TGTGCCAGCAGAGTCAGGGATACCTACGAGCAGTACTTC.

This clone has only one observation. Written as DNA, the CDR3 is TGTGCCATCAGTGGGGACAGAATTTATGGCTACACCTTC. It is translated as CAISGDRIYGYTF. The V and J genes are TRBV10-3 and TRBJ1-2; 7 bases align to TRBD1. The V segment lost 4 bases and the J segment 5 bases; nucleotides outside the gene matches: 4. The germline V gene encodes CDR1 ENHRY and CDR2 SYGVKD. This CDR3 spans 13 amino acids.

This clone appeared once. The chain combines TRBV5-6 with TRBJ1-2; D unclear. Germline CDR1 reads SGHDT; CDR2 reads YYEEEE. This CDR3 comprises 15 residues. V lost 0 bases, J lost 4 bases, and 13 bases lay in between. CDR3 loop: CASSLGGSGSYGYTF. The CDR3 DNA reads TGTGCCAGCAGCTTGGGAGGGAGTGGGAGCTATGGCTACACCTTC.

The rearrangement joins TRBV18 to TRBJ1-1; D not resolved. CDR3 length equals 12 residues. The germline V and J ends were trimmed by 2 bases and 10 bases, with 11 bases remaining between them. Germline V gene lookup returns CDR1 KGHSH and CDR2 LQKENI. CDR3 protein: CASSPGGFGAFF. Here the CDR3 DNA reads TGTGCCAGCTCACCAGGCGGGTTTGGAGCTTTCTTT.

This clone was seen just once. The V gene is TRBV5-4, the J gene TRBJ2-2; 10 bases fit TRBD2. This CDR3 spans 16 amino acids. The germline V gene encodes CDR1 SGHNT and CDR2 YYREEE (reference sequence). J gave up 6 bases and V 1 base, and 6 bases lay outside the gene matches. The CDR3 region is CASSLKGLAISGELFF. The CDR3 coding sequence is TGTGCCAGCAGCTTGAAGGGACTAGCGATTTCCGGGGAGCTGTTTTTT.

The V gene is TRBV29-1, the J gene TRBJ1-2; unclear D gene. V gave up 3 bases and J gave up 1 base, with 18 bases separating them. The CDR3 is 16 amino acids. CDR1 is SQVTM and CDR2 is ANQGSEA in the germline V gene. This chain's CDR3 is CSVDEDGKNLNYGYTF. The CDR3 DNA follows: TGCAGCGTTGATGAGGACGGGAAAAATCTTAACTATGGCTACACCTTC.

The V and J genes are TRBV5-4 and TRBJ2-3, with TRBD1 identical over 9 bases. V lost 5 bases to trimming and J lost 5 bases; unmatched junction nucleotides: 6. This CDR3 has 14 residues. Per the germline V gene, CDR1 is SGHNT and CDR2 is YYREEE (reference sequence). CDR3 DNA: TGTGCCAGCAGTTCCCGACAGGGGGGAGATACGCAGTATTTT. Its protein product is CASSSRQGGDTQYF.

The chain carries TRBV27 and TRBJ1-5; 8 positions agree with TRBD1. The CDR3 contains 16 residues. J was trimmed by 1 base and V by 6 bases; bases with no gene match: 8. CDR1 MNHEY and CDR2 SMNVEV come from the germline V gene (reference sequence). The CDR3 spells CASRRTGMGSNQPQHF. The CDR3 DNA reads TGTGCCAGCAGGCGGACAGGGATGGGGAGCAATCAGCCCCAGCATTTT.

In this sample, this clone turned up once. The chain carries TRBV7-6 and TRBJ2-2; D gene unclear. Trimming took off 1 base at V and 1 base at J, with 7 bases between the two ends. The CDR3 spans 15 residues. Germline loops: CDR1 SGHVS, CDR2 FNYEAQ. The DNA of the CDR3 is TGTGCCAGCAGCTTAGTAACTGGGAACACCGGGGAGCTGTTTTTT. This gives the protein CASSLVTGNTGELFF.

The CDR3 region is CASNRAGGYYEQYF. The CDR3 DNA reads as TGTGCCAGCAATCGGGCAGGGGGATACTACGAGCAGTACTTC. The chain combines TRBV6-5 with TRBJ2-7; 7 positions match TRBD1. Germline trimming cut 7 bases from V and 3 bases from J; bases unmatched to any gene: 9. From germline, CDR1 is MNHEY and CDR2 SVGAGI. There are 14 residues in the CDR3.

CDR3 residues: CSANSYNEQFF. The CDR3 nucleotides are TGCAGCGCTAACTCCTACAATGAGCAGTTCTTC. This chain joins TRBV29-1 and TRBJ2-1; unclear D gene. This CDR3 region has 11 residues. Looked up from germline, CDR1 is SQVTM and CDR2 is ANQGSEA. The V and J ends lost 7 bases and 0 bases respectively, with 4 bases between them.

This rearrangement joins TRBV29-1 to TRBJ2-3; TRBD2 matches 11 bases. This CDR3 region has 14 residues. Germline CDR1 is SQVTM and CDR2 is ANQGSEA. V gave up 7 bases and J gave up 0 bases; unmatched junction bases: 3. The CDR3 loop reads CSGRLAGSTDTQYF. The CDR3 nucleotides read TGCAGCGGAAGACTAGCGGGGAGCACAGATACGCAGTATTTT.

The chain carries TRBV2 and TRBJ2-3; D is possibly TRBD2 (6 bases). V lost 3 bases, J lost 1 base, and 11 bases lay in between. The CDR3 extends over 15 amino acids. CDR1 is SNHLY, CDR2 FYNNEI, per germline. The DNA for the CDR3 is TGTGCCAGCAGTGAGTGGGGAGGCGGCACAGATACGCAGTATTTT. Amino acids: CASSEWGGGTDTQYF.

The V and J genes are TRBV2 and TRBJ2-1; TRBD1 is a possible D gene (5 bases). The CDR3 runs 15 residues. Per germline, CDR1 SNHLY and CDR2 FYNNEI. V shed 2 bases and J shed 4 bases, with 12 bases lying between them. The CDR3 DNA sequence: TGTGCCAGCAGTGAACTCACCCGACAGTACAATGAGCAGTTCTTC. This encodes CASSELTRQYNEQFF.

DNA of the CDR3: TGTGCCAGCGTTAGATGGGGTCTCGGGGTCCTATCCCTGAACACTGAAGCTTTCTTT. Translated, it gives CASVRWGLGVLSLNTEAFF. The J gene is TRBJ1-1, the V gene TRBV7-9; D is ambiguous. CDR1 is SEHNR, CDR2 FQNEAQ, per germline (reference sequence). This CDR3 spans 19 amino acids. Deletions cut 8 bases from V and 0 bases from J, with 28 bases between.

The V call is TRBV19, the J call TRBJ2-7; the D gene is possibly TRBD1 (6 bases). V lost 5 bases, J lost 3 bases, and 11 bases lay in between. This CDR3 spans 13 amino acids. Germline loops: CDR1 LNHDA, CDR2 SQIVND (reference sequence). The CDR3 region has the DNA TGTGCCAGTAGTCCGGGACATCGCTACGAGCAGTACTTC. Its protein product is CASSPGHRYEQYF.

This rearrangement joins TRBV5-4 to TRBJ2-3; no clear D gene. Per the germline V gene, CDR1 is SGHNT and CDR2 is YYREEE (reference sequence). Trimming took off 3 bases at V and 2 bases at J, with 13 bases between the two ends. This CDR3 is 15 amino acids long. The CDR3 coding sequence is TGTGCCAGCAGCTCCACTACCAAATACACAGATACGCAGTATTTT. It specifies CASSSTTKYTDTQYF.

The genes are TRBV7-9 and TRBJ2-3; tentative D call: TRBD2 (5 bases). V was trimmed by 3 bases and J by 4 bases, leaving 11 bases between them. The CDR3 is 14 amino acids. CDR1 is SEHNR and CDR2 is FQNEAQ in the germline V gene (reference sequence). The CDR3 is CASSLRELSDTQYF. CDR3 DNA: TGTGCCAGCAGCTTGAGGGAACTTTCAGATACGCAGTATTTT.